This T cell receptor beta chain was captured in a study of early T cells in non-severe SARS-CoV-2 infection. The library protocol tagged individual cDNA molecules with unique molecular identifiers. TCRdb reanalysed the 5' RACE reads using MiXCR and keeps one entry per CDR3 protein. The profile covers about 48,000 distinct CDR3 sequences, with under 7.5% appearing a single time and approximately 6.9% taken by the ten largest. V gave up 2 bases and J gave up 4 bases, with 12 bases separating them. This CDR3 is 15 amino acids long. Germline V gene sequence: CDR1 LGHNA, CDR2 YSLEER. The study's findings and limits: Matching against VDJdb likely underestimated virus-specific expansions, favoring anti-spike CD8.

As to this clonotype: Its antigen is undetermined.

The sample in question was whole blood, obtained at baseline. The TCR sequence derives from an adult who was a healthcare worker with PCR-confirmed SARS-CoV-2 infection or an uninfected control (not recorded which). This chain connects TRBV4-3 to TRBJ2-1, with a tentative D call TRBD2 (6 bases). The CDR3, as DNA: TGCGCCAGCAGCCAAAATGGAGGGAAATACAATGAGCAGTTCTTC. Its protein is CASSQNGGKYNEQFF.